The rows below give T cell receptor beta chains drawn from one sample of a study of T cell repertoires in aging, cancer and after chemotherapy. TCRdb passed the multiplex PCR reads through MiXCR, listing each CDR3 protein once. Here the sample spans 13,000 or so distinct CDR3 sequences, around 25% being singletons. The material sequenced was blood. These receptors were obtained from a human donor in good health. The CDR3 runs from the conserved cysteine through the conserved F or W. Fields, in order: clone size, V gene, D gene, J gene, CDR3 DNA, CDR3 protein. D genes are given only for firm matches. Size values are once, few and many counts, or a class for expanded clones, and some rows have none.

>medium-sized|TRBV6-5|.|TRBJ2-7
TGTGCCAGCAGTCGCGACAACGCCCTCTACGAGCAGTACTTC
CASSRDNALYEQYF
>few|TRBV7-9|TRBD1|TRBJ2-3
TGTGCCAGCAGCTTACCGACAGGGTCCGATACGCAGTATTTT
CASSLPTGSDTQYF
>few|TRBV29-1|.|TRBJ2-2
TGCAGCGTCCGGGGGAACACCGGGGAGCTGTTTTTT
CSVRGNTGELFF
>.|TRBV21-1|.|TRBJ2-1
TGTGCCAGCAGCTACCGGGACAGGTCGAACAATGAGCAGTTCTTC
CASSYRDRSNNEQFF
>few|TRBV20-1|.|TRBJ1-1
TGCAGTGCCCGGGACGGATTCGTCGGCACTGAAGCTTTCTTT
CSARDGFVGTEAFF
>.|TRBV5-1|.|TRBJ1-6
TGCGCCAGCGCACGGGGGGATTCACCCCTCCACTTT
CASARGDSPLHF
>many|TRBV19|.|TRBJ2-1
TGTGCCAGTAGTATAAGGTCAGGGAGCAATGAGCAGTTCTTC
CASSIRSGSNEQFF
>few|TRBV7-3|TRBD1|TRBJ2-1
TGTGCCAGCAGCTCGGACAGGGGACATTACAATGAGCAGTTCTTC
CASSSDRGHYNEQFF
>.|TRBV7-2|TRBD1|TRBJ2-1
TGTGCCAGCAGCTTATGGGACAGGGGGCAGGAGGAGCAGTTCTTC
CASSLWDRGQEEQFF
>few|TRBV12-3/TRBV12-4|.|TRBJ2-1
TGTGCCAGCAGTTTTCTCCAGGGAGAGCAGTTCTTC
CASSFLQGEQFF
>few|TRBV12-3/TRBV12-4|.|TRBJ2-2
TGTGCCACGGACAAATTGGAGACCGGGGAGCTGTTTTTT
CATDKLETGELFF
>many|TRBV7-2|.|TRBJ2-3
TGTGCCAGCAGCCCACGCCGGGACATCTATACGCAGTATTTT
CASSPRRDIYTQYF
>few|TRBV20-1|TRBD1|TRBJ2-1
TGCAGTGCTAGAGATCTCACGGACAGGGGGCGCGGTGAGCAGTTCTTC
CSARDLTDRGRGEQFF
>.|TRBV7-9|.|TRBJ1-5
TGTGCCAGCAGCTCAGGTACTACAGAGATTCGGGGCAATCAGCCCCAGCATTTT
CASSSGTTEIRGNQPQHF
>few|TRBV5-1|TRBD1|TRBJ1-6
TGCGCCAGCAGCCCGAGAACAGCCGTTGGACAGGGGGCTAGGAATTCACCCCTCCACTTT
CASSPRTAVGQGARNSPLHF
>.|TRBV6-5|.|TRBJ2-7
TGTGCCAGCAGCCCATCAGGGCACAGGGCCTACGAGCAGTACTTC
CASSPSGHRAYEQYF
>few|TRBV20-1|TRBD2|TRBJ2-7
TGCAGTGCCACTCCTAGCGGGGGGCTCTACGAGCAGTACTTC
CSATPSGGLYEQYF
>.|TRBV5-1|TRBD2|TRBJ2-1
TGCGCCAGCAGCTTTGGGATAGCGGGGGGGCCTAATGAGCAGTTCTTC
CASSFGIAGGPNEQFF
>few|TRBV27|.|TRBJ2-1
TGTGCCAGCAGTTCGCAAAACTCCTACAATGAGCAGTTCTTC
CASSSQNSYNEQFF